The rows below give T cell receptor beta chains drawn from one sample of a study of blood T cell repertoires in COVID-19. Only in-frame clones appear in the TCRdb table, and some are missing; sequencing was by immunoSEQ multiplex PCR. The sample carries tens of thousands of clones, roughly 82% recorded once. Sequencing was carried out using peripheral blood. The receptors were sampled from a human donor in a cohort sampled during active COVID-19. Each CDR3 is given with its conserved first and last residue. Fields, in order: clone size, J gene, CDR3 length, D gene, V gene, CDR3 protein, CDR3 DNA. A D gene is named only where the DNA matches it firmly. Only part of the rows carry a size: once, few, many, or a class if the clone is expanded.

clone size: few; J gene: TRBJ1-6; CDR3 length: 14; D gene: -; V gene: TRBV18; CDR3 protein: CASSSTDRDSPLHF; CDR3 DNA: TGTGCCAGCTCATCCACGGACAGAGATTCACCCCTCCACTTT
clone size: -; J gene: TRBJ1-5; CDR3 length: 16; D gene: -; V gene: TRBV21-1; CDR3 protein: CASSKFCPGVYQPQHF; CDR3 DNA: TGTGCCAGCAGCAAATTTTGTCCAGGGGTATATCAGCCCCAGCATTTT
clone size: -; J gene: TRBJ2-7; CDR3 length: 19; D gene: TRBD2; V gene: TRBV27; CDR3 protein: CASRLKGFLAGGPTYEQYF; CDR3 DNA: TGTGCCAGCAGGTTAAAAGGGTTTCTAGCGGGGGGACCAACCTACGAGCAGTACTTC
clone size: -; J gene: TRBJ1-3; CDR3 length: 13; D gene: TRBD1; V gene: TRBV29-1; CDR3 protein: CSVLGQFGNTIYF; CDR3 DNA: TGCAGCGTTTTGGGACAGTTCGGAAACACCATATATTTT
clone size: few; J gene: TRBJ1-2; CDR3 length: 11; D gene: -; V gene: TRBV30; CDR3 protein: CAIRGARGYTF; CDR3 DNA: TGTGCCATTCGGGGGGCGCGTGGCTACACCTTC
clone size: -; J gene: TRBJ2-7; CDR3 length: 16; D gene: -; V gene: TRBV11-3; CDR3 protein: CASSPRTGEGSYEQYF; CDR3 DNA: TGTGCCAGCAGCCCAAGAACGGGGGAAGGATCCTACGAGCAGTACTTC
clone size: -; J gene: TRBJ1-1; CDR3 length: 19; D gene: -; V gene: TRBV18; CDR3 protein: CASSPSAPGGTGMNTEAFF; CDR3 DNA: TGTGCCAGCTCACCTTCGGCCCCCGGCGGAACCGGCATGAACACTGAAGCTTTCTTT
clone size: few; J gene: TRBJ1-1; CDR3 length: 15; D gene: -; V gene: TRBV5-1; CDR3 protein: CASSLQGSANTEAFF; CDR3 DNA: TGCGCCAGCAGCTTACAGGGTAGTGCCAACACTGAAGCTTTCTTT
clone size: few; J gene: TRBJ1-6; CDR3 length: 14; D gene: -; V gene: TRBV3-1/TRBV3-2; CDR3 protein: CASSQGQANSPLHF; CDR3 DNA: TGTGCCAGCAGCCAAGGGCAGGCCAATTCACCCCTCCACTTT
clone size: -; J gene: TRBJ2-5; CDR3 length: 14; D gene: -; V gene: TRBV2; CDR3 protein: CASSESQYQETQYF; CDR3 DNA: TGTGCCAGCAGTGAAAGTCAGTACCAAGAGACCCAGTACTTC
clone size: -; J gene: TRBJ1-3; CDR3 length: 17; D gene: TRBD1; V gene: TRBV5-5; CDR3 protein: CASSAGQGPNSGNTIYF; CDR3 DNA: TGTGCCAGCAGCGCGGGACAGGGCCCAAACTCTGGAAACACCATATATTTT
clone size: -; J gene: TRBJ2-7; CDR3 length: 14; D gene: TRBD1; V gene: TRBV5-4; CDR3 protein: CASSSDRSFYEQYF; CDR3 DNA: TGTGCCAGCAGCTCGGACAGGAGCTTCTACGAGCAGTACTTC